This is a list of T cell receptor beta chains from one sample in a study of cytomegalovirus exposure and HLA in healthy donors. Using immunoSEQ multiplex PCR, the repertoire was profiled, and TCRdb retains in-frame clones only, with some absent. The repertoire holds under 250,000 clones, with about 84% as singletons. The specimen sequenced was PBMCs. Receptor source: a human donor in good health. CDR3s include the opening cysteine and the closing phenylalanine or tryptophan. Each record gives: V gene, J gene, CDR3 length, clone size, D gene, CDR3 protein, CDR3 DNA. D genes are given only for firm matches. Only part of the rows carry a size: once, few, many, or a class if the clone is expanded.

V gene: TRBV25-1; J gene: TRBJ1-5; CDR3 length: 13; clone size: once; D gene: .; CDR3 protein: CASSPLTHQPQHF; CDR3 DNA: TGTGCCAGCAGTCCCCTAACCCATCAGCCCCAGCATTTT
V gene: TRBV2; J gene: TRBJ2-5; CDR3 length: 13; clone size: .; D gene: TRBD2; CDR3 protein: CAILTSGSETQYF; CDR3 DNA: TGTGCCATATTAACTAGCGGGAGTGAGACCCAGTACTTC
V gene: TRBV6-6; J gene: TRBJ2-7; CDR3 length: 14; clone size: .; D gene: .; CDR3 protein: CASSRETVRPEQYF; CDR3 DNA: TGTGCCAGCAGCCGGGAGACGGTGAGACCGGAGCAGTACTTC
V gene: TRBV10-3; J gene: TRBJ2-5; CDR3 length: 14; clone size: .; D gene: .; CDR3 protein: CAINPTGPMETQYF; CDR3 DNA: TGTGCCATCAACCCCACAGGGCCAATGGAGACCCAGTACTTC
V gene: TRBV4-1; J gene: TRBJ1-2; CDR3 length: 15; clone size: .; D gene: TRBD1; CDR3 protein: CASRGPGTGDFGYTF; CDR3 DNA: TGCGCCAGCAGAGGGCCCGGGACAGGGGATTTTGGCTACACCTTC
V gene: TRBV6-6; J gene: TRBJ2-1; CDR3 length: 15; clone size: .; D gene: TRBD1; CDR3 protein: CASSLPGQGQNEQFF; CDR3 DNA: TGTGCCAGCAGTTTACCGGGACAGGGGCAAAATGAGCAGTTCTTC
V gene: TRBV5-1; J gene: TRBJ1-6; CDR3 length: 15; clone size: once; D gene: .; CDR3 protein: CASSTGSGRNSPLHF; CDR3 DNA: TGCGCCAGCAGCACTGGCTCGGGGAGGAATTCACCCCTCCACTTT
V gene: TRBV5-1; J gene: TRBJ2-1; CDR3 length: 16; clone size: .; D gene: TRBD1; CDR3 protein: CASSLEPPGQNDEQFF; CDR3 DNA: TGCGCCAGCAGCTTGGAACCTCCGGGACAGAACGATGAGCAGTTCTTC
V gene: TRBV4-2; J gene: TRBJ2-1; CDR3 length: 17; clone size: .; D gene: TRBD2; CDR3 protein: CASSQDWTRRLYNEQFF; CDR3 DNA: TGTGCCAGCAGCCAAGATTGGACTAGACGCCTATACAATGAGCAGTTCTTC
V gene: TRBV27; J gene: TRBJ2-7; CDR3 length: 15; clone size: .; D gene: .; CDR3 protein: CATALQDGQRGEQYF; CDR3 DNA: TGTGCCACCGCCCTACAGGACGGACAGAGGGGGGAGCAGTACTTC
V gene: TRBV2; J gene: TRBJ2-7; CDR3 length: 14; clone size: .; D gene: TRBD1; CDR3 protein: CASSISWTGDEQYF; CDR3 DNA: TGTGCCAGCAGTATAAGCTGGACAGGAGACGAGCAGTACTTC
V gene: TRBV5-6; J gene: TRBJ1-5; CDR3 length: 18; clone size: .; D gene: TRBD1; CDR3 protein: CASSVRDRGTGGNQPQHF; CDR3 DNA: TGTGCCAGCAGCGTCCGGGACAGGGGGACTGGAGGGAATCAGCCCCAGCATTTT
V gene: TRBV15; J gene: TRBJ2-1; CDR3 length: 15; clone size: .; D gene: TRBD1; CDR3 protein: CATSRDRGLYNEQFF; CDR3 DNA: TGTGCCACCAGCAGAGATAGGGGGCTATACAATGAGCAGTTCTTC
V gene: TRBV7-9; J gene: TRBJ2-1; CDR3 length: 15; clone size: .; D gene: TRBD2; CDR3 protein: CASSLASGKYNEQFF; CDR3 DNA: TGTGCCAGCAGCTTGGCTAGCGGGAAGTACAATGAGCAGTTCTTC
V gene: TRBV4-2; J gene: TRBJ2-3; CDR3 length: 16; clone size: few; D gene: TRBD2; CDR3 protein: CASSQETSASTDTQYF; CDR3 DNA: TGTGCCAGCAGCCAAGAGACTAGCGCAAGCACAGATACGCAGTATTTT
V gene: TRBV4-3; J gene: TRBJ2-4; CDR3 length: 15; clone size: .; D gene: .; CDR3 protein: CASSQRGSAKNIQYF; CDR3 DNA: TGCGCCAGCAGCCAACGCGGATCAGCCAAAAACATTCAGTACTTC
V gene: TRBV5-8; J gene: TRBJ1-4; CDR3 length: 16; clone size: .; D gene: .; CDR3 protein: CASSLEFMGSNEKLFF; CDR3 DNA: TGTGCCAGCAGCTTGGAGTTTATGGGCAGTAATGAAAAACTGTTTTTT
V gene: TRBV30; J gene: TRBJ2-7; CDR3 length: 11; clone size: .; D gene: TRBD1; CDR3 protein: CAWSTGGEQYF; CDR3 DNA: TGTGCCTGGTCGACAGGGGGCGAGCAGTACTTC